These T cell receptor beta chains were read from a single sample in a study of blood T cell repertoires in COVID-19. Data came from immunoSEQ multiplex PCR; TCRdb stores just in-frame clones and leaves some out. In the table there are approximately 230,000 clones, 85% to 90% of which are singletons. The material sequenced was PBMCs or T cells enriched from blood (not recorded which). Every receptor here comes from a man aged 35-49 years who had recovered from COVID-19. CDR3s include the opening cysteine and the closing phenylalanine or tryptophan. The D gene is left open where the match is weak. Clone size is given for some rows only: seen once, a few or many times, or a class if the clone is expanded.

j_gene | d_gene | v_gene | abundance | CDR3aa | CDR3nt
TRBJ2-1 | TRBD2 | TRBV7-3 | NA | CASSFTTSGGANEQFF | TGTGCCAGCAGCTTTACAACTAGCGGGGGGGCCAATGAGCAGTTCTTC
TRBJ1-6 | NA | TRBV4-1 | NA | CASSQDVGRGSYNSPLHF | TGCGCCAGCAGCCAAGATGTCGGTAGGGGTAGCTATAATTCACCCCTCCACTTT
TRBJ1-4 | NA | TRBV5-1 | few | CASREQGTNEKLFF | TGCGCCAGCAGGGAACAGGGTACTAATGAAAAACTGTTTTTT
TRBJ2-3 | TRBD2 | TRBV4-1 | NA | CASSQEVPGGDTQYF | TGCGCCAGCAGCCAAGAGGTGCCCGGGGGGGATACGCAGTATTTT
TRBJ1-2 | TRBD1 | TRBV24-1 | once | CATASRGQAYGYTF | TGTGCCACCGCCTCGAGAGGACAGGCATATGGCTACACCTTC
TRBJ1-1 | NA | TRBV7-6 | NA | CASSLARFAFGTEAFF | TGTGCCAGCAGCTTAGCACGGTTCGCCTTCGGTACTGAAGCTTTCTTT
TRBJ2-7 | TRBD1 | TRBV4-1 | NA | CASSQNPGQGAYEQYF | TGCGCCAGCAGCCAGAACCCGGGACAGGGGGCGTACGAGCAGTACTTC
TRBJ2-7 | NA | TRBV3-1/TRBV3-2 | NA | CASSQAHTFPYEQYF | TGTGCCAGCAGCCAAGCCCACACGTTCCCCTACGAGCAGTACTTC
TRBJ2-5 | NA | TRBV30 | NA | CAWSRRSGGLETQYF | TGTGCCTGGAGCCGGCGCTCGGGGGGCTTAGAGACCCAGTACTTC
TRBJ2-1 | TRBD2 | TRBV4-1 | NA | CASSHGAGEYNEQFF | TGCGCCAGCAGCCACGGAGCGGGGGAATACAATGAGCAGTTCTTC
TRBJ2-7 | TRBD1 | TRBV12-3/TRBV12-4 | NA | CASSRTGGEQYF | TGTGCCAGCAGTCGGACAGGTGGAGAGCAGTACTTC
TRBJ2-3 | TRBD2 | TRBV18 | NA | CASSPSGGVTDTQYF | TGTGCCAGCTCGCCTAGCGGGGGAGTCACAGATACGCAGTATTTT
TRBJ2-1 | NA | TRBV6-6 | NA | CASRGGARGFVNEQFF | TGTGCCAGCAGGGGGGGGGCCAGGGGTTTTGTCAATGAGCAGTTCTTC
TRBJ2-5 | TRBD1 | TRBV27 | NA | CAIPLSQGGQRQETQYF | TGTGCCATACCACTCTCCCAAGGGGGACAGAGACAAGAGACCCAGTACTTC
TRBJ1-1 | NA | TRBV7-2 | NA | CASSLVDTRNTEAFF | TGTGCCAGCAGCTTAGTCGACACCCGGAACACTGAAGCTTTCTTT
TRBJ2-1 | TRBD2 | TRBV11-2 | NA | CASSGLGASGTSSYNEQFF | TGTGCCAGCAGCGGTCTTGGGGCTAGCGGGACAAGCTCCTACAATGAGCAGTTCTTC
TRBJ1-2 | NA | TRBV4-1 | NA | CASSHQREGPGGNQGYTF | TGCGCCAGCAGCCACCAGAGGGAGGGCCCAGGTGGTAATCAGGGCTACACCTTC
TRBJ2-7 | NA | TRBV28 | NA | CASSLLPQEGEQYF | TGTGCCAGCAGTTTACTTCCACAGGAGGGCGAGCAGTACTTC
TRBJ2-7 | NA | TRBV7-2 | NA | CASSPKLQVYEQYF | TGTGCCAGCAGCCCGAAATTACAGGTCTACGAGCAGTACTTC
TRBJ1-2 | TRBD1 | TRBV5-4 | NA | CASSAGQGAWYGYTF | TGTGCCAGCAGCGCAGGACAGGGGGCATGGTATGGCTACACCTTC
TRBJ2-3 | NA | TRBV2 | NA | CASRATTDFTDTQYF | TGTGCCAGCAGGGCGACGACCGACTTCACAGATACGCAGTATTTT
TRBJ2-1 | NA | TRBV3-1/TRBV3-2 | NA | CASSPGHFNEQFF | TGTGCCAGCAGCCCCGGACACTTCAATGAGCAGTTCTTC
TRBJ2-4 | NA | TRBV3-1/TRBV3-2 | NA | CASSQGGGAKNIQYF | TGTGCCAGCAGCCAAGGGGGCGGCGCCAAAAACATTCAGTACTTC
TRBJ2-7 | NA | TRBV6-4 | NA | CASSDSAGSSYEQYF | TGTGCCAGCAGTGACTCCGCAGGAAGCTCCTACGAGCAGTACTTC
TRBJ2-7 | NA | TRBV5-8 | NA | CASSLLAGEVYEQYF | TGTGCCAGCAGCCTTCTCGCGGGCGAAGTCTACGAGCAGTACTTC
TRBJ2-5 | TRBD1 | TRBV11-1 | NA | CASSPGTDHQETQYF | TGTGCCAGCAGCCCGGGGACAGACCACCAAGAGACCCAGTACTTC
TRBJ2-1 | TRBD2 | TRBV7-2 | NA | CASSLALAIHNEQFF | TGTGCCAGCAGCTTAGCACTAGCGATTCACAATGAGCAGTTCTTC
TRBJ2-2 | TRBD2 | TRBV7-9 | NA | CASSVSGSVTGELFF | TGTGCCAGCAGCGTCAGCGGGAGCGTGACCGGGGAGCTGTTTTTT
TRBJ2-1 | TRBD1 | TRBV23-1 | NA | CASSQSGTAYNEQFF | TGCGCCAGCAGTCAATCCGGGACAGCATACAATGAGCAGTTCTTC
TRBJ2-2 | NA | TRBV12-3/TRBV12-4 | NA | CASSPRATGELFF | TGTGCCAGCAGCCCGCGGGCCACCGGGGAGCTGTTTTTT
TRBJ1-2 | NA | TRBV18 | once | CASSPLTGLYGYTF | TGTGCCAGCTCTCCGTTGACAGGACTTTATGGCTACACCTTC
TRBJ1-1 | NA | TRBV27 | NA | CASSLMGGSEAFF | TGTGCCAGCAGTTTAATGGGAGGGAGCGAAGCTTTCTTT
TRBJ1-2 | TRBD1 | TRBV9 | NA | CASSVGQGHYGYTF | TGTGCCAGCAGCGTCGGACAGGGTCACTATGGCTACACCTTC
TRBJ2-1 | NA | TRBV29-1 | NA | CSVDFGLKFLNEQFF | TGCAGCGTTGATTTTGGTCTAAAATTCCTTAATGAGCAGTTCTTC
TRBJ2-2 | TRBD2 | TRBV7-8 | many | CASRLGLASTGELFF | TGTGCCAGCAGGTTGGGACTAGCTAGTACCGGGGAGCTGTTTTTT
TRBJ1-1 | TRBD1 | TRBV5-8 | NA | CASSGDSLNTEAFF | TGTGCCAGCAGCGGGGACAGTTTGAACACTGAAGCTTTCTTT
TRBJ2-7 | NA | TRBV5-1 | few | CASSPEVGREQYF | TGCGCCAGCAGCCCTGAGGTGGGGCGCGAGCAGTACTTC
TRBJ2-7 | NA | TRBV27 | NA | CASTPRGATYEQYF | TGTGCCAGCACTCCTCGCGGGGCAACCTACGAGCAGTACTTC
TRBJ2-3 | NA | TRBV4-2 | once | CASSQESHSTDTQYF | TGTGCCAGCAGCCAAGAAAGCCATAGCACAGATACGCAGTATTTT
TRBJ1-6 | TRBD1 | TRBV2 | NA | CASSFGQGDSPLHF | TGTGCCAGCAGTTTTGGACAGGGTGATTCACCCCTCCACTTT
TRBJ1-2 | NA | TRBV29-1 | NA | CSVAISEDWNYGYTF | TGCAGCGTTGCCATCTCGGAGGATTGGAACTATGGCTACACCTTC
TRBJ2-5 | NA | TRBV27 | NA | CASSLSVLKSEETQYF | TGTGCCAGCAGTTTATCTGTTCTGAAGTCGGAAGAGACCCAGTACTTC
TRBJ1-1 | NA | TRBV10-2 | NA | CASIGQGGLDAFF | TGCGCCAGCATTGGGCAGGGAGGTTTAGATGCTTTCTTT
TRBJ2-4 | TRBD2 | TRBV30 | NA | CAWIGLAGGQGNIQYF | TGTGCCTGGATCGGACTAGCGGGAGGCCAGGGGAACATTCAGTACTTC
TRBJ2-3 | TRBD2 | TRBV4-1 | NA | CASSQDMAGGADTQYF | TGCGCCAGCAGCCAAGACATGGCGGGAGGAGCAGATACGCAGTATTTT
TRBJ2-7 | NA | TRBV18 | NA | CASSPNADSYEQYF | TGTGCCAGCTCACCAAATGCAGATTCCTACGAGCAGTACTTC
TRBJ2-7 | NA | TRBV27 | NA | CASSLSGVRAYEQYF | TGTGCCAGCAGTTTATCAGGGGTACGCGCCTACGAGCAGTACTTC
TRBJ1-5 | NA | TRBV28 | once | CASRHWDIELHSNQPQHF | TGTGCCAGCAGACACTGGGACATCGAGTTGCATAGCAATCAGCCCCAGCATTTT